This TCR beta chain was observed in a study of cytotoxic CD8 clonotypes in ibrutinib-treated CLL. Findings and caveats of the study: Among the clonotypes, public ones were uncommon and contracted or held stable on treatment.

From cryopreserved PBMCs came around 2 micrograms of genomic DNA used for TCR beta libraries. TCRdb keeps only in-frame clones here, not all; method: immunoSEQ multiplex PCR. The table includes nearly 85,000 clones, roughly 83% detected once. Points on this clone: What it binds is unknown.

The CDR3 has 15 amino acids. V was pared by 4 bases and J by 4 bases, with 8 bases of the junction left unmatched. The germline V gene has CDR1 MDHEN and CDR2 SYDVKM. The chain recombines TRBV28 with TRBJ1-2, with 8 positions matching TRBD1. The specimen comprised PBMCs, sampled after 12 months of ibrutinib treatment. The clonotype originates from a human donor with chronic lymphocytic leukemia. The CDR3 DNA reads TGTGCCAGCAGTTCATGGACAGGGACGAGCTATGGCTACACCTTC. Translating gives CASSSWTGTSYGYTF.